This TCR beta chain was profiled in a study of blood T cells in healthy people across ages. A second PCR of about 6 to 11 cycles used a sample-barcoded 5' primer and a J-beta primer mix. MiXCR, applied by TCRdb to the 5' RACE reads, yields one record per CDR3 protein. The table has roughly 1,700,000 distinct CDR3 sequences, about 30% seen once. The CDR3 extends over 15 amino acids. V was pared by 5 bases and J by 1 base, with 4 bases of the junction left unmatched. Per the germline V gene, CDR1 is SGHRS and CDR2 is YFSETQ. Isolating PBMCs gave at least 7 million of these cells per sample. The authors extracted at least 6 micrograms of total RNA per sample. This clonotype has a count of ten or more.

This receptor was identified in a woman younger than 45 in good health. The chain joins TRBV5-1 to TRBJ2-1; 9 nucleotides agree with TRBD2. The sample consisted of blood. The CDR3 bases are TGCGCCAGCAGACTAGCGGGCGCATCCTACAATGAGCAGTTCTTC. Translating it yields CASRLAGASYNEQFF.